The 3 T cell receptor beta chains below were found in one sample sequenced in a study of blood T cell repertoires in COVID-19 (TCRdb year 2020). Library construction relied on the immunoSEQ multiplex PCR assay. This immuneACCESS table, as held by TCRdb, lists in-frame sequences with V and J called but not all clones. Of the missing ones, under half trace to an unresolved V gene in checked studies; the others have no known cause. The sample table shows about 150,000 clones, and around 87% are seen once. The ten largest clones capture about 16% of the sample. The sequencing sample was made of peripheral blood. All receptors derive from a woman aged 40 to 49 with acute or convalescent COVID-19.

This rearrangement joins TRBV12-3 or TRBV12-4 to TRBJ2-2; maybe TRBD2 (6 bases). CDR3 length: 13 amino acids. V lost 6 bases and J lost 6, with 11 bases in between. CDR3 coding DNA: TGTGCCAGCAGCAATACGGGGGCCGGGGAGCTGTTTTTT. Translated, it gives CASSNTGAGELFF.

Only one count was recorded for this clone. The V and J genes are TRBV9 and TRBJ1-5; D is unclear. The CDR3 covers 14 residues. Germline V gene sequence: CDR1 SGDLS, CDR2 YYNGEE. V shed 0 bases and J shed 4 bases, with 8 bases lying between them. This CDR3 is CASSVGTVNQPQHF. DNA of the CDR3: TGTGCCAGCAGCGTAGGGACTGTTAATCAGCCCCAGCATTTT.

The chain is built from TRBV19 and TRBJ1-1; D not resolved. The germline V gene has CDR1 LNHDA and CDR2 SQIVND (reference sequence). V was pared by 7 bases and J by 7 bases, with 13 bases between. The CDR3 covers 12 residues. DNA for the CDR3: TGTGCCAGTACTCTCCCCGGGATTGAAGCTTTCTTT. As protein: CASTLPGIEAFF.